The rows below give T cell receptor beta chains drawn from one sample of a study of shared clonotypes between healthy human individuals. Some clones are missing from TCRdb's copy, which holds only in-frame ones; the method was immunoSEQ multiplex PCR. The table shows around 1.9 million clones, with around 93% occurring only once. Sequenced sample: naive CD8+ T cells from PBMCs. Every receptor here comes from a man aged 18 to 29 in good health. Some clones in this sample may be carry-over from other donors' samples. Each CDR3 is given with its conserved first and last residue. The order of the fields is V gene, D gene, J gene, CDR3 protein, CDR3 DNA. D genes are given only for firm matches.

TRBV6-5	.	TRBJ2-2	CATSAGELFF	TGTGCCACTTCAGCCGGGGAGCTGTTTTTT
TRBV28	.	TRBJ2-1	CASRGGLSDNEQFF	TGTGCCAGCAGGGGTGGGTTATCTGACAATGAGCAGTTCTTC
TRBV2	TRBD1	TRBJ1-2	CASNGQGFKFNYGYTF	TGTGCCAGCAACGGACAGGGCTTTAAGTTTAACTATGGCTACACCTTC
TRBV2	.	TRBJ1-1	CASSKTDWGLTEAFF	TGTGCCAGCAGTAAGACCGACTGGGGGTTGACTGAAGCTTTCTTT
TRBV28	TRBD1	TRBJ1-5	CASSFRDRESSNQPQHF	TGTGCCAGCAGTTTTCGGGACAGGGAGAGTAGCAATCAGCCCCAGCATTTT
TRBV15	.	TRBJ1-1	CATSRDMGQGNTEAFF	TGTGCCACCAGCAGAGATATGGGGCAGGGGAACACTGAAGCTTTCTTT
TRBV9	.	TRBJ2-1	CASSPRGGRIPSPYNEQFF	TGTGCCAGCAGCCCTAGGGGGGGACGGATCCCCTCCCCCTACAATGAGCAGTTCTTC
TRBV6-1	TRBD2	TRBJ2-7	CAGGLAGSYEQYF	TGTGCCGGCGGACTAGCGGGATCCTACGAGCAGTACTTC
TRBV2	.	TRBJ1-1	CASSDKGRNTEAFF	TGTGCCAGCAGTGATAAAGGGCGGAACACTGAAGCTTTCTTT
TRBV29-1	.	TRBJ1-2	CSVANIFRDPLNGYTF	TGCAGCGTCGCCAATATTTTCCGGGACCCCCTAAATGGCTACACCTTC
TRBV29-1	TRBD1	TRBJ1-1	CSVGQGGNTEAFF	TGCAGCGTAGGACAGGGGGGAAACACTGAAGCTTTCTTT
TRBV14	.	TRBJ2-7	CASSQGPGVSRFREQYF	TGTGCCAGCAGCCAAGGTCCTGGGGTCTCCCGCTTTCGCGAGCAGTACTTC
TRBV7-9	TRBD2	TRBJ2-1	CASSETSGINNEQFF	TGTGCCAGCAGCGAGACTAGCGGGATTAACAATGAGCAGTTCTTC
TRBV7-9	TRBD1	TRBJ1-2	CASSLLTGGEVYGYTF	TGTGCCAGCAGCTTGTTGACAGGGGGCGAAGTTTATGGCTACACCTTC
TRBV7-8	.	TRBJ2-2	CASSLGFSRGPTGELFF	TGTGCCAGCAGCTTAGGCTTTTCCAGGGGCCCCACCGGGGAGCTGTTTTTT
TRBV4-3	.	TRBJ2-7	CASSQDLQSYEQYF	TGCGCCAGCAGCCAAGATTTGCAGTCCTACGAGCAGTACTTC
TRBV27	.	TRBJ2-1	CASSRLGDEQFF	TGTGCCAGCAGCCGACTAGGGGATGAGCAGTTCTTC